The 23 T cell receptor beta chains reported below all come from one sample, sequenced in a study of T cell changes during pregnancy in multiple sclerosis. Repertoires were generated with immunoSEQ multiplex PCR, while TCRdb's copy carries only in-frame clones and drops some. The profile shows approximately 53,000 clones, roughly 91% of them singletons. The sample was CD4+ T cells from peripheral blood mononuclear cells, taken in the second trimester of pregnancy. The receptors derive from a female donor with multiple sclerosis, enrolled in a pregnancy study.

The genes are TRBV7-2 and TRBJ2-4, with 8 bases fitting TRBD1. The CDR3 is 14 residues long. V gave up 6 bases and J gave up 8 bases; unmatched junction bases: 9. Germline CDR1 SGHTA, CDR2 FQGNSA. For the CDR3, the DNA is TGTGCCAGCAGTTTCCCAGGGGGCGCGGACATTCAGTACTTC. Protein sequence: CASSFPGGADIQYF.

J is TRBJ1-5 and V is TRBV10-3; possible D gene TRBD1, 6 bases. Germline V gene sequence: CDR1 ENHRY, CDR2 SYGVKD. V was trimmed by 11 bases and J by 3 bases, leaving 14 bases between them. The CDR3 runs 13 residues. CDR3 coding DNA: TGTGCCGCATCCCAGGGGCCCAATCAGCCCCAGCATTTT. This codes for CAASQGPNQPQHF.

The genes are TRBV13 and TRBJ2-1; D perhaps matches TRBD2 (6 bases). The length of the CDR3 is 16 residues. Trimming took off 4 bases at V and 4 bases at J, with 17 bases between the two ends. In germline, CDR1 is PRHDT, CDR2 FYEKMQ (reference sequence). CDR3 bases: TGTGCCAGCAGCTCAAGGGGCGGGGTCGGGTACAATGAGCAGTTCTTC. It specifies CASSSRGGVGYNEQFF.

The J gene is TRBJ2-3, the V gene TRBV19, with 12 positions matching TRBD2. The CDR3 consists of 16 residues. CDR1 and CDR2 (germline): LNHDA, SQIVND (reference sequence). Unmatched junction bases numbered 5, after V lost 5 bases and J lost 2 bases. The DNA of the CDR3 is TGTGCCAGTAGTTTTGGACTAGCGGGAACCACAGATACGCAGTATTTT. Its protein product is CASSFGLAGTTDTQYF. Full variable domain (missing parts from reference TRBV19 and TRBJ2-3): DGGITQSPKYLFRKEGQNVTLSCEQNLNHDAMYWYRQDPGQGLRLIYYSQIVNDFQKGDIAEGYSVSREKKESFPLTVTSAQKNPTAFYLCASSFGLAGTTDTQYFGPGTRLTVL.

The rearrangement uses TRBV9 and TRBJ1-6; D is unclear. V lost 4 bases to trimming and J lost 9 bases, with 14 bases between them. The CDR3 sequence is 14 residues long. In germline, CDR1 is SGDLS, CDR2 YYNGEE. CDR3 DNA sequence: TGTGCCAGCAGCCCGACGGAGGCCACTTCACCCCTCCACTTT. Amino acids: CASSPTEATSPLHF. Variable domain in full (rest from reference TRBV9 and TRBJ1-6): DSGVTQTPKHLITATGQRVTLRCSPRSGDLSVYWYQQSLDQGLQFLIQYYNGEERAKGNILERFSAQQFPDLHSELNLSSLELGDSALYFCASSPTEATSPLHFGNGTRLTVT.

The chain employs TRBV5-1 and TRBJ1-6, with 10 bases lining up with TRBD1. The germline V gene has CDR1 SGHRS and CDR2 YFSETQ. The CDR3 contains 14 residues. The ends lost 6 bases at V and 7 bases at J; junction bases unmatched: 4. This CDR3 is CASTRDRGNSPLHF. The CDR3 DNA follows: TGCGCCAGCACCCGGGACAGGGGCAATTCACCCCTCCACTTT.

In DNA, the CDR3 is TGCAGCGTTGCACGGACAGTTCCAAATGAAAAACTGTTTTTT. This sequence encodes CSVARTVPNEKLFF. The V and J genes are TRBV29-1 and TRBJ1-4, with D maybe TRBD1 (6 bases). Trimming removed 4 bases at V and 5 bases at J, with 14 bases between. This CDR3 has 14 residues. CDR1 and CDR2 (germline): SQVTM, ANQGSEA. Filled out from reference TRBV29-1 and TRBJ1-4, the complete variable domain reads SAVISQKPSRDICQRGTSLTIQCQVDSQVTMMFWYRQQPGQSLTLIATANQGSEATYESGFVIDKFPISRPNLTFSTLTVSNMSPEDSSIYLCSVARTVPNEKLFFGSGTQLSVL.

The chain uses TRBV5-6 and TRBJ2-7, with 10 positions matching TRBD1. The V segment lost 4 bases and the J segment 5 bases; nucleotides outside the gene matches: 9. From germline, CDR1 is SGHDT and CDR2 YYEEEE. The CDR3 consists of 15 residues. Here the CDR3 DNA reads TGTGCCAGCAGCGCTAACGGGGGACAGGGGAACGAGCAGTACTTC. Protein: CASSANGGQGNEQYF.

This chain connects TRBV19 to TRBJ1-2; D is uncertain. Germline CDR1 LNHDA, CDR2 SQIVND (reference sequence). The CDR3 loop spans 11 amino acids. The germline V and J ends were trimmed by 5 bases and 8 bases, with 9 bases remaining between them. CDR3 protein: CASSSTLGYTF. In DNA, the CDR3 is TGTGCCAGTAGTTCGACACTGGGCTACACCTTC.

The rearrangement joins TRBV14 to TRBJ1-2; D ambiguous. Germline assignment: CDR1 SGHDN and CDR2 FVKESK. This CDR3 region has 13 residues. The V gene lost 0 bases and the J gene lost 10 bases, with 12 bases spanning the gap. CDR3 sequence (DNA): TGTGCCAGCAGCCAAGATTATCCTGGCCCCTACACCTTC. Residues: CASSQDYPGPYTF. The complete variable domain, with remaining parts taken from reference TRBV14 and TRBJ1-2, reads EAGVTQFPSHSVIEKGQTVTLRCDPISGHDNLYWYRRVMGKEIKFLLHFVKESKQDESGMPNNRFLAERTGGTYSTLKVQPAELEDSGVYFCASSQDYPGPYTFGSGTRLTVV.

This clone was found a few times. The chain recombines TRBV5-4 with TRBJ2-2; D may be TRBD2 (6 bases). The CDR3 has 15 residues. Germline V gene data show CDR1 as SGHNT and CDR2 as YYREEE (reference sequence). Trimming cost V 3 bases and J 5 bases, with 14 bases left between them. CDR3 sequence: CASSSGGRETGELFF. As DNA, the CDR3 is TGTGCCAGCAGCTCTGGGGGGAGAGAGACCGGGGAGCTGTTTTTT.

This chain connects TRBV19 to TRBJ1-2; 7 bases are a match to TRBD1. Germline loops: CDR1 LNHDA, CDR2 SQIVND (reference sequence). The CDR3 runs 16 residues. The V gene end was trimmed by 2 bases and the J gene end by 1 base; junction bases not matched to a gene: 7. CDR3 in DNA: TGTGCCAGTAGTATATTCCAGGGGGTGAATAACTATGGCTACACCTTC. As protein: CASSIFQGVNNYGYTF.

This clone has a single count. The chain combines TRBV5-1 with TRBJ2-1, with TRBD1 identical over 7 bases. J gave up 6 bases and V 4 bases, and 10 bases lay outside the gene matches. There are 15 residues in the CDR3. The V gene's germline CDR1 is SGHRS and CDR2 YFSETQ. DNA of the CDR3: TGCGCCAGCAGCCCCACCCAGGACAGGTTCAATGAGCAGTTCTTC. Translating it yields CASSPTQDRFNEQFF. Using reference TRBV5-1 and TRBJ2-1 for the parts outside the CDR3, the full variable domain is KAGVTQTPRYLIKTRGQQVTLSCSPISGHRSVSWYQQTPGQGLQFLFEYFSETQRNKGNFPGRFSGRQFSNSRSEMNVSTLELGDSALYLCASSPTQDRFNEQFFGPGTRLTVL.

The CDR3 is CASSLGRSYEQYF. DNA for the CDR3: TGCGCCAGCAGCTTGGGTCGTAGCTACGAGCAGTACTTC. This rearrangement joins TRBV5-1 to TRBJ2-7, with D unclear. The CDR3 runs to 13 residues. V lost 0 bases, J lost 3 bases, and 7 bases lay in between. The V gene's germline CDR1 is SGHRS and CDR2 YFSETQ.

The chain joins TRBV5-6 to TRBJ2-7; 9 bases match TRBD1. The CDR3 is 16 residues long. The junction had 16 bases not matched to a gene; V was cut back by 3 bases and J by 9 bases. Germline V gene lookup returns CDR1 SGHDT and CDR2 YYEEEE. This chain's CDR3 is CASSWGISGTGLGQYF. The CDR3 bases are TGTGCCAGCAGCTGGGGAATTTCCGGGACAGGGTTAGGGCAGTACTTC. The full variable domain, with the rest looked up from reference TRBV5-6 and TRBJ2-7, is DAGVTQSPTHLIKTRGQQVTLRCSPKSGHDTVSWYQQALGQGPQFIFQYYEEEERQRGNFPDRFSGHQFPNYSSELNVNALLLGDSALYLCASSWGISGTGLGQYFGPGTRLTVT.

The rearrangement joins TRBV5-1 to TRBJ2-7; 8 nucleotides match TRBD1. Germline trimming cut 7 bases from V and 3 bases from J; bases unmatched to any gene: 3. The germline V gene encodes CDR1 SGHRS and CDR2 YFSETQ. There are 12 residues in the CDR3. The CDR3 loop reads CASWGQVYEQYF. CDR3 coding DNA: TGCGCCAGCTGGGGACAGGTCTACGAGCAGTACTTC.

This clone occurred a few times. The chain has TRBV19 and TRBJ1-6, with TRBD1 identical over 10 bases. Per the germline V gene, CDR1 is LNHDA and CDR2 is SQIVND (reference sequence). The CDR3 covers 14 residues. J was trimmed by 9 bases and V by 6 bases; bases with no gene match: 5. The CDR3 DNA reads TGTGCCAGTAGGGGACAGGGGTTTACTTCACCCCTCCACTTT. Protein: CASRGQGFTSPLHF.

The gene calls are TRBV6-5 and TRBJ1-2, with a possible D match to TRBD1 (5 bases). V lost 0 bases, J lost 0 bases, and 8 bases lay in between. Looked up from germline, CDR1 is MNHEY and CDR2 is SVGAGI. This CDR3 is 15 amino acids long. The CDR3 protein is CASSYSGGPNYGYTF. CDR3 DNA sequence: TGTGCCAGCAGTTACTCGGGGGGACCTAACTATGGCTACACCTTC.

CDR3 sequence: CASSLEWRGETQYF. The CDR3, as DNA: TGCGCCAGCAGCTTGGAGTGGAGGGGAGAGACCCAGTACTTC. This chain joins TRBV5-1 and TRBJ2-5; perhaps TRBD2 as D (6 bases). This CDR3 is 14 amino acids long. CDR1 and CDR2 from the germline V gene are SGHRS and YFSETQ. Trimming shortened V by 0 bases and J by 4 bases, and 10 bases separated the two germline ends.

The chain is built from TRBV5-5 and TRBJ2-3, with 11 positions matching TRBD2. Germline trimming cut 5 bases from V and 3 bases from J; bases unmatched to any gene: 8. The CDR3 has 16 amino acids. Germline values: CDR1 SGHKS, CDR2 YYEKEE (reference sequence). CDR3 sequence (DNA): TGTGCCAGCAGACCCACTAGCGGGAGTGTGACAGATACGCAGTATTTT. As protein: CASRPTSGSVTDTQYF.

The V call is TRBV9, the J call TRBJ1-5; 8 bases are shared with TRBD1. This CDR3 spans 15 amino acids. Germline CDR1 reads SGDLS; CDR2 reads YYNGEE. With V trimmed by 3 bases and J by 6 bases, 8 bases remained unmatched. As DNA, the CDR3 is TGTGCCAGCAGCGCAGATGGACAGGGCAGTCAGCCCCAGCATTTT. Its protein product is CASSADGQGSQPQHF.

This sequence joins TRBV5-1 and TRBJ1-3, with TRBD1 identical over 7 bases. J was trimmed by 4 bases and V by 1 base; bases with no gene match: 8. The V gene's germline CDR1 is SGHRS and CDR2 YFSETQ. CDR3 length equals 16 residues. CDR3: CASSLTLGTAGNTIYF. As DNA, the CDR3 is TGCGCCAGCAGCTTGACCCTAGGGACAGCCGGAAACACCATATATTTT. Full variable domain (rest looked up from reference TRBV5-1 and TRBJ1-3): KAGVTQTPRYLIKTRGQQVTLSCSPISGHRSVSWYQQTPGQGLQFLFEYFSETQRNKGNFPGRFSGRQFSNSRSEMNVSTLELGDSALYLCASSLTLGTAGNTIYFGEGSWLTVV.

The chain carries TRBV4-1 and TRBJ1-5; 7 nucleotides line up with TRBD1. Germline lookup yields CDR1 MGHRA and CDR2 YSYEKL. Trimming removed 1 base from V and 0 bases from J; junction bases left unmatched: 6. This CDR3 is built from 17 residues. The CDR3 loop reads CASSQGPTGYSNQPQHF. CDR3 bases: TGCGCCAGCAGCCAAGGCCCGACAGGGTATAGCAATCAGCCCCAGCATTTT.